The 10 T cell receptor beta chains reported below all come from one sample, sequenced in a study of CXCR3-negative and CXCR3-positive naive CD8 T cells (dated by TCRdb to about 2019). Data came from a NextSeq 550. The Human TCR Profiling Kit (MiLaboratory) was used to make UMI-labeled 5' RACE TRB cDNA libraries. TCRdb reprocessed the reads and provides one entry for every CDR3 protein sequence; no DNA is given. The sample table on file contains over 100,000 distinct CDR3 sequences. Approximately 0.29% of the sample rests with the top ten. The source material was naive CXCR3- CD8+ T cells from blood. What this sample's cell subset or site label stands for: CD45RO-CCR7+CD27+CD95- naive CD8+ T cells lacking CXCR3 (TNR3-). Receptors originate from a human donor in good health. Some clones in this sample may be carry-over from other donors' samples.

The chain recombines TRBV10-1 with TRBJ2-7; TCRdb's D call, TRBD1, is unchecked because there is no DNA. The CDR3 contains 20 residues. Per the germline V gene, CDR1 is WNHNN and CDR2 is SYGVQD (reference sequence). The CDR3 spells CASKELLSQGCQRASDEQYF.

V gene TRBV5-6 combines with J gene TRBJ2-5. The CDR3 totals 16 residues. Germline V CDR1 and CDR2: SGHDT, YYEEEE. This CDR3 reads CASSFWVDRYQETQYF.

The rearrangement uses TRBV6-5 and TRBJ2-7; TCRdb outputs TRBD1, but without DNA this stays unchecked. CDR1 is MNHEY, CDR2 SVGAGI, per germline. The CDR3 is 15 residues long. CDR3 region: CASSRPGQGAYEQYF.

The rearrangement links TRBV5-6 to TRBJ1-6. This CDR3 region has 12 residues. Looked up from germline, CDR1 is SGHDT and CDR2 is YYEEEE. The CDR3 sequence: CASSGSNSPLHF.

The chain carries TRBV29-1 and TRBJ2-7; there is no DNA to check the TCRdb D call of TRBD2. The CDR3 has 12 amino acids. Germline CDR1 and CDR2: SQVTM and ANQGSEA. CDR3 sequence: CSVVREDYEQYF.

The rearrangement uses TRBV13 and TRBJ2-1. CDR1 and CDR2 from the germline V gene are PRHDT and FYEKMQ (reference sequence). The CDR3 has 12 amino acids. This CDR3 is CASSPYDDEQFF.

The chain links TRBV5-6 to TRBJ1-1; TCRdb's D gene call, TRBD1, goes unchecked for lack of DNA. CDR1 and CDR2 from the germline V gene are SGHDT and YYEEEE. This CDR3 comprises 15 residues. The CDR3 sequence: CASSDPLGGFPEAFF.

This chain joins TRBV7-9 and TRBJ2-1; TCRdb calls TRBD1, which cannot be checked without DNA. The germline V gene has CDR1 SEHNR and CDR2 FQNEAQ (reference sequence). This CDR3 has 15 amino acids. The CDR3 protein is CASSSPPSGNNEQFF.

The V gene is TRBV29-1, the J gene TRBJ2-2; TCRdb returns TRBD1, unconfirmable since there is no DNA. CDR3 length: 16 residues. Germline-derived CDR1 and CDR2 are SQVTM and ANQGSEA. The CDR3 sequence is CSVESGDRVNTGELFF.

The chain employs TRBV24-1 and TRBJ2-7; as DNA is missing, the TRBD2 call by TCRdb cannot be tested. CDR3 length equals 13 residues. Germline V gene data show CDR1 as KGHDR and CDR2 as SFDVKD. This CDR3 is CATSDLTGGEQYF.